The rows below give T cell receptor beta chains drawn from one sample of a study of blood T cells in healthy people across ages. TCRdb reprocessed the 5' RACE reads via MiXCR and lists one record per CDR3 protein. The table has over 1,500,000 distinct CDR3 sequences, about 50% seen once; the top ten hold less than 2.5%. The source material was blood. Source of these receptors: a woman in her 40s in good health. Each CDR3 is given with its conserved first and last residue. D genes are given only for firm matches. Expanded clones get a size class; other rows say once, few or many, or leave the size out.

j_call clone_size v_call d_call cdr3_nt cdr3_aa
TRBJ2-1 once TRBV5-1 TRBD2 TGCGCCGCCGGACTAGCGGGACACGCCACGTACGGTGAGCAGTTCTTC CAAGLAGHATYGEQFF
TRBJ2-7 NA TRBV2 NA TGTGCCAGCAGTGAGGATGGGCACTCCTACGAGCAGTACTTC CASSEDGHSYEQYF
TRBJ2-7 NA TRBV4-3 TRBD1 TGCGCCAGCAGCCAGGCGCACAGGGGCGACTACGAGCAGTACTTC CASSQAHRGDYEQYF
TRBJ2-7 NA TRBV4-3 TRBD2 TGCGCCAGTGGGCCGCGGGGCAAAGCGGGGGAGCAGTACTTC CASGPRGKAGEQYF
TRBJ2-5 few TRBV12-3/TRBV12-4 TRBD1 TGTGCCAGCAGGGTCGGGACAGTAGAGACCCAGTACTTC CASRVGTVETQYF
TRBJ1-1 NA TRBV11-2 NA TGTGCCAGCAGCGAGTGGGGGAACACTGAAGCTTTCTTT CASSEWGNTEAFF
TRBJ2-1 NA TRBV5-6 TRBD2 TGTGCCAGCAGCTGGGCTACTAGCGGGGGGTACAATGAGCAGTTCTTC CASSWATSGGYNEQFF
TRBJ2-3 NA TRBV7-9 TRBD2 TGTGCCAGCAGCTTAGGAACTAGCGGACCCCCCACCACAGATACGCAGTATTTT CASSLGTSGPPTTDTQYF
TRBJ2-3 NA TRBV6-5 NA TGTGCCAGCAGTGACTCGGAGATTCCAGATACGCAGTATTTT CASSDSEIPDTQYF
TRBJ2-5 few TRBV7-2 NA TGTGCCAGCAGCTTAACAGGGACCCCGACAGAGACCCAGTACTTC CASSLTGTPTETQYF
TRBJ2-5 NA TRBV4-2 TRBD2 TGTGCCAGCAGCCGGGAGACTAGCCCTCTCCAAGAGACCCAGTACTTC CASSRETSPLQETQYF
TRBJ1-2 NA TRBV9 NA TGTGCCAGCAGCGTAGCGCTTACGGGGCAGTACTATGGCTACACCTTC CASSVALTGQYYGYTF
TRBJ2-4 once TRBV6-2/TRBV6-3 NA TGTGCCGGCAGTTACTCCGGCAGGGGGGACATTCAGTACTTC CAGSYSGRGDIQYF
TRBJ2-1 NA TRBV28 NA TGTGCCAGCAATCCGGGACACAATGAGCAGTTCTTC CASNPGHNEQFF